These 8 T cell receptor beta chains were sequenced from one sample in a study of shared clonotypes between healthy human individuals. Sequencing used immunoSEQ multiplex PCR; TCRdb keeps in-frame clones, though not all of them. This sample has about 490,000 clones, with 70% to 85% found just once. The sample taken for sequencing was PBMCs. All receptors come from a woman aged 40 to 50 in good health. Some clones in this sample may be carry-over from other donors' samples.

The chain is built from TRBV4-3 and TRBJ2-4; D might be TRBD1 (5 bases). Germline V CDR1 and CDR2: LGHNA, YSLEER. The CDR3 is 15 residues long. Trimming took 0 bases from V and 6 from J, leaving 12 bases between them. The CDR3 sequence is CASSQEVGQGNIQYF. DNA of the CDR3: TGCGCCAGCAGCCAAGAGGTGGGGCAGGGAAACATTCAGTACTTC.

This chain links TRBV4-3 with TRBJ1-2; unclear D gene. The CDR3 is 14 amino acids. V was clipped by 0 bases and J by 7 bases, with 12 bases between them. CDR1 is LGHNA and CDR2 is YSLEER in the germline V gene. CDR3 nucleotides: TGCGCCAGCAGCCAAGATCGTTTACGGACTGGCTACACCTTC. As protein: CASSQDRLRTGYTF.

V is TRBV27 and J is TRBJ2-7; D is possibly TRBD2 (5 bases). The germline gives CDR1 MNHEY, CDR2 SMNVEV (reference sequence). The V end was cut by 8 bases, the J end by 2 bases, with 10 bases between. The CDR3 contains 12 residues. In DNA form, the CDR3 reads TGTGCCAGCTCCGGGGATCCCTACGAGCAGTACTTC. It yields the protein CASSGDPYEQYF.

The chain has TRBV28 and TRBJ2-1; no clear D. The germline CDR1 and CDR2 sequences are MDHEN and SYDVKM. With 5 bases removed from V and 4 bases from J, the gap between germline ends came to 3 bases. This CDR3 spans 11 amino acids. CDR3 nucleotide sequence: TGTGCCAGCAGTGGGTACAATGAGCAGTTCTTC. It translates to CASSGYNEQFF.

This clone was seen a single time. The rearrangement uses TRBV2 and TRBJ2-1; D not certain. The length of the CDR3 is 11 residues. The germline gives CDR1 SNHLY, CDR2 FYNNEI. With 8 bases removed from V and 10 bases from J, the gap between germline ends came to 12 bases. The CDR3 nucleotides read TGTGCCAGCGGGTCGTTTGGGGAGCAGTTCTTC. Translation: CASGSFGEQFF. Together with reference TRBV2 and TRBJ2-1, the CDR3 gives the full variable domain: EPEVTQTPSHQVTQMGQEVILRCVPISNHLYFYWYRQILGQKVEFLVSFYNNEISEKSEIFDDQFSVERPDGSNFTLKIRSTKLEDSAMYFCASGSFGEQFFGPGTRLTVL.

The gene calls are TRBV4-1 and TRBJ1-1; D remains ambiguous. The CDR3 sequence is 14 residues long. CDR1 and CDR2 (germline): MGHRA, YSYEKL. V lost 3 bases, J lost 5 bases, and 13 bases lay in between. The CDR3 spells CASSQTEGETEAFF. The CDR3 DNA reads TGCGCCAGCAGCCAGACGGAAGGCGAGACTGAAGCTTTCTTT.

The chain combines TRBV28 with TRBJ1-5, with D perhaps matching TRBD1 (5 bases). The germline V gene has CDR1 MDHEN and CDR2 SYDVKM. The CDR3 is 14 residues long. The V end lost 8 bases, the J end lost 1 base, and 12 bases lay between the germline ends. CDR3 DNA: TGTGCCAGCCGCCGGGGGGGAAGCAATCAGCCCCAGCATTTT. Protein: CASRRGGSNQPQHF.

The chain uses TRBV19 and TRBJ1-1, with a tentative D call TRBD1 (5 bases). In germline, CDR1 is LNHDA, CDR2 SQIVND (reference sequence). The CDR3 is made up of 12 amino acids. Trimming stripped 3 bases from V and 6 bases from J, with 8 bases between. The CDR3: CASSMGVAEAFF. The CDR3 DNA is TGTGCCAGTAGTATGGGGGTGGCTGAAGCTTTCTTT.